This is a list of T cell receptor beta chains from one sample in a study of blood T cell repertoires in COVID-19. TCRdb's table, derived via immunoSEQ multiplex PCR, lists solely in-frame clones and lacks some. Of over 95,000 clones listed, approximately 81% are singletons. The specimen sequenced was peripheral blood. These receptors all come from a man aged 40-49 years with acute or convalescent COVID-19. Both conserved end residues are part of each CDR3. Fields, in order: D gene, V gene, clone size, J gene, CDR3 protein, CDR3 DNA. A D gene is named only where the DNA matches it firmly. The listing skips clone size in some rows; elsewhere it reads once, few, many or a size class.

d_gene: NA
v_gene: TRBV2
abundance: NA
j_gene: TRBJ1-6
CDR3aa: CASRQGGNSPLHF
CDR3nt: TGTGCCAGCAGGCAGGGCGGTAATTCACCCCTCCACTTT

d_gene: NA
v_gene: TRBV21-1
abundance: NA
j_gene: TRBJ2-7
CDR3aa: CASSKEQGQPPPYEQYF
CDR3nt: TGTGCCAGCAGCAAAGAGCAAGGACAGCCACCCCCCTACGAGCAGTACTTC

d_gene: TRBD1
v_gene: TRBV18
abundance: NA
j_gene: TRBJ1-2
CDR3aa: CASSPFGQARGDGYTF
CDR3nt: TGTGCCAGCTCGCCGTTCGGACAGGCCAGGGGTGATGGCTACACCTTC

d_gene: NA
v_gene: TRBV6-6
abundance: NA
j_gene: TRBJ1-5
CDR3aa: CATTSGGAMSNQPQHF
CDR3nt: TGTGCCACCACCTCGGGAGGGGCTATGTCCAATCAGCCCCAGCATTTT

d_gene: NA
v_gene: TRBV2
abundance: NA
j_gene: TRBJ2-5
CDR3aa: CASSSGETQYF
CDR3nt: TGTGCCAGCAGTTCAGGGGAGACCCAGTACTTC

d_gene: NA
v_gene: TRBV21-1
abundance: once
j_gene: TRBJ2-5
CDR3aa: CANYRQGTLETQYF
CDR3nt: TGTGCCAACTATAGACAGGGGACTTTGGAGACCCAGTACTTC

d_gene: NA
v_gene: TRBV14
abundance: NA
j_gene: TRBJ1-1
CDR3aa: CASSQVTKGVPAAFF
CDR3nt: TGTGCCAGCAGCCAAGTAACAAAGGGGGTCCCGGCCGCTTTCTTT

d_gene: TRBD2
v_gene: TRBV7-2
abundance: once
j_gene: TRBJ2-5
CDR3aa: CASSLVVLAGGQQETQYF
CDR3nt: TGTGCCAGCAGCTTAGTAGTGCTAGCGGGGGGGCAGCAAGAGACCCAGTACTTC

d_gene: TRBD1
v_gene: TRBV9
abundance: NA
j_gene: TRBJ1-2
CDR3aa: CASSVGIGTGGKDGYTF
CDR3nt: TGTGCCAGCAGCGTAGGTATCGGGACAGGAGGTAAAGATGGCTACACCTTC

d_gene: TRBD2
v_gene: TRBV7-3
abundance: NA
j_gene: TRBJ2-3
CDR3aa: CASSAGLAADTQYF
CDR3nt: TGTGCCAGCAGCGCGGGACTAGCGGCAGATACGCAGTATTTT

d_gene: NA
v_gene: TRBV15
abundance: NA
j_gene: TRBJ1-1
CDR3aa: CATSRVPLTEAFF
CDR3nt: TGTGCCACCAGCAGAGTTCCTTTGACTGAAGCTTTCTTT

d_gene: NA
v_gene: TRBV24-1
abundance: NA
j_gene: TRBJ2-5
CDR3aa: CATSDSWAGETQYF
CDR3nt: TGTGCCACCAGTGATTCTTGGGCGGGAGAGACCCAGTACTTC

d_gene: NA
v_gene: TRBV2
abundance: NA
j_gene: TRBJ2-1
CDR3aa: CASSESRREQFF
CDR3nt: TGTGCCAGCAGTGAGTCTCGCCGGGAGCAGTTCTTC

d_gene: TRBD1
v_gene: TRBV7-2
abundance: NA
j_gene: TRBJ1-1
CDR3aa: CASSFTGVGTEAFF
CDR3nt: TGTGCCAGCAGCTTCACAGGGGTGGGCACTGAAGCTTTCTTT

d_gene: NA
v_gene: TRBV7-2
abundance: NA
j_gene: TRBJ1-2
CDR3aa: CASSLVASPGYGYTF
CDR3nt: TGTGCCAGCAGCTTAGTTGCGAGTCCAGGCTATGGCTACACCTTC

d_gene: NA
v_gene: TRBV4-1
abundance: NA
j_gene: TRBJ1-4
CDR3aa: CASSPSPGLADEKLFF
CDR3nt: TGCGCCAGCAGCCCCAGCCCGGGACTAGCTGACGAAAAACTGTTTTTT

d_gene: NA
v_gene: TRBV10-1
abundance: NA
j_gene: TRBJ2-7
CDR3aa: CASRTTGSYEQYF
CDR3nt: TGCGCCAGCAGAACTACAGGTTCCTACGAGCAGTACTTC

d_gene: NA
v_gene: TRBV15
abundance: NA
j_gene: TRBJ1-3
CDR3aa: CATSRGVNTIYF
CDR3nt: TGTGCCACCAGCAGAGGAGTAAACACCATATATTTT

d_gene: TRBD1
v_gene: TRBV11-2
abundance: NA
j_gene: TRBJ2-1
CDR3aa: CASTKFDRDNEQFF
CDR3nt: TGTGCCAGCACCAAATTCGACAGGGACAATGAGCAGTTCTTC

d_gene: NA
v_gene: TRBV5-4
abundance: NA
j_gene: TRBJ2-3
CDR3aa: CASSLYRGAPTDTQYF
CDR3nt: TGTGCCAGCAGCTTGTATCGCGGGGCCCCCACAGATACGCAGTATTTT

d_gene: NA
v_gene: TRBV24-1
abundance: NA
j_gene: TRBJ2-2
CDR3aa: CATSDFVASGELFF
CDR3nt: TGTGCCACCAGTGATTTCGTGGCCTCCGGGGAGCTGTTTTTT

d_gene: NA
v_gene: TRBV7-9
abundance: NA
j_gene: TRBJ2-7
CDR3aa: CASSSSRDRIYEQYF
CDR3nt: TGTGCCAGCAGCTCATCGCGAGACAGGATCTACGAGCAGTACTTC

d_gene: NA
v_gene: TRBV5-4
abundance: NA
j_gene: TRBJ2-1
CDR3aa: CASASDSGSHEQFF
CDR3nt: TGTGCCAGCGCCTCGGACAGCGGCTCCCATGAGCAGTTCTTC

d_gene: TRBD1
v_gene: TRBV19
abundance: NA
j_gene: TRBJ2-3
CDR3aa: CATSDRDRDTQYF
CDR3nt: TGTGCCACCTCGGACAGGGATAGAGATACGCAGTATTTT

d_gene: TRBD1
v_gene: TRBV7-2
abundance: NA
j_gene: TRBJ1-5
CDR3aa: CASSLVGQVNQPQHF
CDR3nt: TGTGCCAGCAGCTTGGTGGGACAGGTGAATCAGCCCCAGCATTTT

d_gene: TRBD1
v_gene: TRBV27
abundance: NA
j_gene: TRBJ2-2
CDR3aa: CASAMGQGYTGELFF
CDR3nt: TGTGCCAGCGCAATGGGACAGGGCTATACCGGGGAGCTGTTTTTT

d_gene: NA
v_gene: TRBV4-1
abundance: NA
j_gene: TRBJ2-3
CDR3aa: CASSRSTSPATDTQYF
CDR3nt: TGCGCCAGCAGCCGGAGTACTAGCCCCGCCACAGATACGCAGTATTTT

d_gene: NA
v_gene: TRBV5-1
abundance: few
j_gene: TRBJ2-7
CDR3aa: CASSRGLGTEKYEQYF
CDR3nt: TGCGCCAGCAGCCGGGGACTTGGGACAGAAAAATACGAGCAGTACTTC

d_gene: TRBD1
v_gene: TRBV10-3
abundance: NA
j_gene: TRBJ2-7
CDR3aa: CAISADREWDEQYF
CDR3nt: TGTGCCATCAGTGCCGACAGGGAATGGGACGAGCAGTACTTC

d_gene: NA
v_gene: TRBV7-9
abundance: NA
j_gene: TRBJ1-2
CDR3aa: CASSLDWGGTYGYTF
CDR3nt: TGTGCCAGCAGCTTAGATTGGGGAGGGACCTATGGCTACACCTTC

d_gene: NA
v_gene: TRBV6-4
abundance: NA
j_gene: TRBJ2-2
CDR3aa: CASSPSGTGELFF
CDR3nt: TGTGCCAGCAGTCCCAGCGGCACCGGGGAGCTGTTTTTT

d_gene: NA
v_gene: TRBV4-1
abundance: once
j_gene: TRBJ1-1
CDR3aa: CASSPESLGVSVDTEAFF
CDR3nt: TGCGCCAGCAGCCCAGAGAGCTTAGGGGTTTCAGTAGACACTGAAGCTTTCTTT

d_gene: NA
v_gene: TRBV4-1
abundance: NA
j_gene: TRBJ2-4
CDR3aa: CASSPSSPGAGRIQYF
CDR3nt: TGCGCCAGCAGCCCATCCTCCCCTGGGGCAGGAAGAATTCAGTACTTC

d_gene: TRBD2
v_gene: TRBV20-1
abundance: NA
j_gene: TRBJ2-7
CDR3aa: CSASPALAGGPHEQYF
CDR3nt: TGCAGTGCTAGTCCGGCCCTAGCGGGGGGGCCGCACGAGCAGTACTTC

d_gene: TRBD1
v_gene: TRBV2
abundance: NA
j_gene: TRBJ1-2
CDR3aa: CASSPLGQGGGYTF
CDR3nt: TGTGCCAGCAGTCCTCTCGGACAGGGCGGTGGCTACACCTTC

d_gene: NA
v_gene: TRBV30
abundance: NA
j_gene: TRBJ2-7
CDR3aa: CAWSASAGISYEQYF
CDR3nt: TGTGCCTGGAGTGCATCCGCGGGGATCTCCTACGAGCAGTACTTC

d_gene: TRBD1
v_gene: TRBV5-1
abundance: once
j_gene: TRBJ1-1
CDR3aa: CASSLAGSGTDEAFF
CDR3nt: TGCGCCAGCAGCTTGGCCGGGTCCGGGACAGATGAAGCTTTCTTT

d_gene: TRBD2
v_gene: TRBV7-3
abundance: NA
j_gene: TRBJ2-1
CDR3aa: CASSAPGLAGGPDEQFF
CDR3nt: TGTGCCAGCAGCGCCCCGGGACTAGCGGGGGGGCCTGATGAGCAGTTCTTC

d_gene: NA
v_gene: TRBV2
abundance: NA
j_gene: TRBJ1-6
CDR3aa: CASIRGLGGSPLHF
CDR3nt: TGTGCCAGCATTCGGGGTTTGGGAGGGTCACCCCTCCACTTT

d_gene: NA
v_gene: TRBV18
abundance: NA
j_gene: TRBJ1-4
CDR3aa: CASSPQGLGEKLFF
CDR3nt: TGTGCCAGCTCACCACAGGGGTTGGGAGAAAAACTGTTTTTT

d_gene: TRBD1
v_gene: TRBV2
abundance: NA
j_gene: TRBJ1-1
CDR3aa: CASRKRTGESTEAFF
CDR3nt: TGTGCCAGCAGAAAGCGGACAGGGGAGAGTACTGAAGCTTTCTTT

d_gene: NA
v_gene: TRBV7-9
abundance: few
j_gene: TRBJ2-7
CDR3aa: CASSLLLVHEQYF
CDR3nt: TGTGCCAGCAGCTTACTCCTCGTCCACGAGCAGTACTTC

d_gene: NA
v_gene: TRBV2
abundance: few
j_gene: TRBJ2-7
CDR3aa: CASSGVLGEYYEQYF
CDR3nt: TGTGCCAGCAGTGGAGTTTTAGGAGAGTACTACGAGCAGTACTTC

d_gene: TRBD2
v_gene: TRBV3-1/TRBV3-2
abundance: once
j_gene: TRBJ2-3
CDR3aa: CASSQGTSPSTQYF
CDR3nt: TGTGCCAGCAGCCAAGGGACTAGCCCTAGTACGCAGTATTTT

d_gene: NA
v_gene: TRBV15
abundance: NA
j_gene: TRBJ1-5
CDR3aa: CATSRDGQTDQPQHF
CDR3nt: TGTGCCACCAGCAGGGATGGACAGACTGATCAGCCCCAGCATTTT

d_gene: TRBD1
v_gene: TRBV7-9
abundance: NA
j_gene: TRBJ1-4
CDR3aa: CASSLGGNEKLFF
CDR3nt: TGTGCCAGCAGTTTAGGGGGCAATGAAAAACTGTTTTTT

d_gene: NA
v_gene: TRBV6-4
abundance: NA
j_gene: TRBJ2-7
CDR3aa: CASSDYMRGGKSYEQYF
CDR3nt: TGTGCCAGCAGTGACTATATGAGGGGGGGCAAATCTTACGAGCAGTACTTC

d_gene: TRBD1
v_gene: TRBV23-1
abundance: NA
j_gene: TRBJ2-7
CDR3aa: CASSQPADRGGHYEQYF
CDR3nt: TGCGCCAGCAGTCAACCTGCGGACAGGGGAGGACACTACGAGCAGTACTTC

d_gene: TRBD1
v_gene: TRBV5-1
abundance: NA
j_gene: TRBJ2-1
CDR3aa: CASSLQGTAYNEQFF
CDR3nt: TGCGCCAGCAGCTTGCAGGGGACAGCTTACAATGAGCAGTTCTTC

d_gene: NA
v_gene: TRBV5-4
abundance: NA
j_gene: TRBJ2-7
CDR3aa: CASSLEGEQYF
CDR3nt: TGTGCCAGCAGCTTGGAGGGGGAGCAGTACTTC

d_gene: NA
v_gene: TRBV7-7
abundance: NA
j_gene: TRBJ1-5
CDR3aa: CASSLPRQNTNQPQHF
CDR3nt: TGTGCCAGCAGCTTACCCCGACAGAATACCAATCAGCCCCAGCATTTT

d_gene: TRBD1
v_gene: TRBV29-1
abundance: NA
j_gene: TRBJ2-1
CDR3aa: CSADRGYNEQFF
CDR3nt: TGCAGCGCGGACAGGGGCTACAATGAGCAGTTCTTC

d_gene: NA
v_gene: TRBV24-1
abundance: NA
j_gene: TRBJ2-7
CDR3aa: CATNLLVEGSYEQYF
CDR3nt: TGTGCCACCAACTTACTAGTTGAAGGATCCTACGAGCAGTACTTC

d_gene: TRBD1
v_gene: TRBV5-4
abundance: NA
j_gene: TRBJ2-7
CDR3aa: CASAIRDRTYEQYF
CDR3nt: TGTGCCAGCGCCATACGGGACAGAACCTACGAGCAGTACTTC

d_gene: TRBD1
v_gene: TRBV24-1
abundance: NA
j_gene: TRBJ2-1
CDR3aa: CATSDPGQGLRGEQFF
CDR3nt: TGTGCCACCAGTGACCCTGGACAGGGCTTGCGAGGTGAGCAGTTCTTC

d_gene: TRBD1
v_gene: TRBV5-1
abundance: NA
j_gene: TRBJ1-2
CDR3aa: CASSLWDRGLYGYTF
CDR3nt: TGCGCCAGCAGCTTATGGGACAGGGGGCTCTATGGCTACACCTTC